Listed below are T cell receptor beta chains from one sample, sequenced in a study of blood T cells in healthy people across ages. TCRdb re-called the 5' RACE reads through MiXCR, storing one row per CDR3 protein. The sample has around 900,000 distinct CDR3 sequences, approximately 50% seen once. The sequencing sample was made of blood. The receptors derive from a woman in her fifties or sixties in good health. The CDR3 runs from the conserved cysteine through the conserved F or W. Each record gives: D gene, J gene, V gene, clone size, CDR3 DNA, CDR3 protein. A D gene is named only where the DNA matches it firmly. Part of the rows lack a size; the others show once, few, many or a class for expanded clones.

>-|TRBJ2-3|TRBV7-2|few
TGTGCCAGCAGCGGCTATCTTGAGACAGATACGCAGTATTTT
CASSGYLETDTQYF
>-|TRBJ1-6|TRBV10-3|-
TGTGCCATCAGTAGGTACTCCCCGGCCTCCTATAATTCACCCCTCCACTTT
CAISRYSPASYNSPLHF
>TRBD2|TRBJ2-5|TRBV7-7|few
TGTGCCAGCAGCTTAAGGCTAGCGGGAGGGAAGAAGACCCAGTACTTC
CASSLRLAGGKKTQYF
>-|TRBJ2-3|TRBV14|few
TGTGCCAGCAGCCCTCACGGTAGGGGTAGCCAGTATTTT
CASSPHGRGSQYF
>-|TRBJ2-2|TRBV24-1|-
TGTGCCACCAGTGATTCCCAAGGAGAGGGAAACACCGGGGAGCTGTTTTTT
CATSDSQGEGNTGELFF
>-|TRBJ2-2|TRBV4-2|-
TGTGCCAGCAGCAGTCCCGGTCTAGTTAGGACCGGGGAGCTGTTTTTT
CASSSPGLVRTGELFF
>TRBD1|TRBJ2-1|TRBV12-3/TRBV12-4|-
TGTGCCAGCACCTACCGGGACAGGGGTAACAATGAGCAGTTCTTC
CASTYRDRGNNEQFF
>-|TRBJ2-5|TRBV12-3/TRBV12-4|-
TGTGCCAGCAGGCCTACCGGAGGGTACAATGAGCAGTACTTC
CASRPTGGYNEQYF
>TRBD2|TRBJ2-7|TRBV28|-
TGTGCCAGCAGTTTACAGCGGGAGTTCTTATCCTACGAGCAGTACTTC
CASSLQREFLSYEQYF
>-|TRBJ2-4|TRBV5-1|-
TGCGCCAGCAACTTAAACCCGTGGGACATTCAGTACTTC
CASNLNPWDIQYF
>TRBD2|TRBJ2-1|TRBV7-2|-
TGTGCCAGCAAAGCAAGGACCGGGACTAGCTGGAATGAGCAGTTCTTC
CASKARTGTSWNEQFF
>-|TRBJ2-3|TRBV6-1|-
TGTGCCAGCAGTGAAGGGGGAAGGGCGGCAGATACGCAGTATTTT
CASSEGGRAADTQYF
>-|TRBJ1-2|TRBV14|-
TGTGCCAGCAGCCAATGGACAGTTGTCGGCTATGGCTACACCTTC
CASSQWTVVGYGYTF
>TRBD2|TRBJ2-3|TRBV7-9|-
TGTGCCGGCAGCCAGACTAGCGGGAGAAATACGCAGTATTTT
CAGSQTSGRNTQYF
>-|TRBJ2-7|TRBV29-1|-
TGCAGCGTTGAGGAAGGACAGATCCAACCCTACGAGCAGTACTTC
CSVEEGQIQPYEQYF
>TRBD2|TRBJ2-5|TRBV13|few
TGTGCCAGCAGCTTAGATGGGGGGGACTTCCAAGAGACCCAGTACTTC
CASSLDGGDFQETQYF
>TRBD2|TRBJ2-1|TRBV29-1|many
TGCAGCGTTAAAATCAGCGGGAGAGACAATGAGCAGTTCTTC
CSVKISGRDNEQFF
>TRBD2|TRBJ2-5|TRBV20-1|once
TGCAGTGCACCGGGACTAGCGGGAGGAGGGTTTGAGACCCAGTACTTC
CSAPGLAGGGFETQYF
>-|TRBJ1-2|TRBV29-1|few
TGCAGCGTTGTTGGGGGGAAACAGTATGGCTACACCTTC
CSVVGGKQYGYTF
>-|TRBJ2-5|TRBV4-1|-
TGCGCCAGCAGCCAAGAGGGAAACAGCCCTTTTGGAGGATTACAAGAGACCCAGTACTTC
CASSQEGNSPFGGLQETQYF
>-|TRBJ2-1|TRBV7-9|-
TGTGCCAGCAGCTTAGGGGGACGGGGTGTCTACAATGAGCAGTTCTTC
CASSLGGRGVYNEQFF
>-|TRBJ1-4|TRBV20-1|-
TGCAGTGCTAGCCGGGGGGGTAATGAAAAACTGTTTTTT
CSASRGGNEKLFF
>-|TRBJ1-1|TRBV7-9|-
TGTGCCAGCAGCTTAGCAGGTTGGGTTACTGAAGCTTTCTTT
CASSLAGWVTEAFF
>-|TRBJ2-7|TRBV2|-
TGTGCCAGCATGGACTCCTTTCGTTCCTACGAGCAGTACTTC
CASMDSFRSYEQYF
>-|TRBJ1-2|TRBV2|-
TGTGCCAGCGGAAACAGGGAAATCACCTTC
CASGNREITF
>TRBD2|TRBJ2-7|TRBV20-1|-
TGCAGTGCTACATCCACTAGCGGGCCTTCCTACGAGCAGTACTTC
CSATSTSGPSYEQYF
>TRBD1|TRBJ1-6|TRBV2|-
TGTGCCAGCAGTGGCCGGCCAGGGGGTGGGTCACCCCTCCACTTT
CASSGRPGGGSPLHF
>TRBD2|TRBJ2-1|TRBV20-1|-
TGCAGTGCGGCGGCGACTAGCGGGGCCTACAATGAGCAGTTCTTC
CSAAATSGAYNEQFF
>-|TRBJ2-3|TRBV4-2|-
TGTGCCAGCAGCCAAGAACCAGGGGTGTCCGCTATTGGCACAGATACGCAGTATTTT
CASSQEPGVSAIGTDTQYF
>-|TRBJ2-7|TRBV2|-
TGTGCCAGCGCCGCCGATCCTGCCTACGAGCAGTACTTC
CASAADPAYEQYF
>TRBD1|TRBJ2-2|TRBV7-2|few
TGTGCCAGCAGCCCGAGACAGGGGCAAAACACCGGGGAGCTGTTTTTT
CASSPRQGQNTGELFF
>-|TRBJ2-1|TRBV20-1|-
TGCAGTGCTAGTACCCGGGACTCTCTCATGCAGTTCTTC
CSASTRDSLMQFF
>TRBD1|TRBJ2-4|TRBV6-1|-
TGTGCCAGCAGGGGACAGGGCTTTGGAGCCAAAAACATTCAGTACTTC
CASRGQGFGAKNIQYF
>TRBD2|TRBJ2-1|TRBV5-1|-
TGCGCCAGCAGCCGGACTAGCGGGGGGTACAGTGAGCAGTTCTTC
CASSRTSGGYSEQFF
>-|TRBJ2-1|TRBV6-1|-
TGTGCCAGCAGTGAACGGGTTGGGACTTTAAGCAATGAGCAGTTCTTC
CASSERVGTLSNEQFF
>TRBD1|TRBJ2-1|TRBV7-9|-
TGTGCCAGCAGGCTTCGGGACAGTAGTCGGTTCTTC
CASRLRDSSRFF
>TRBD2|TRBJ2-2|TRBV20-1|-
TGCAGTGCGGTCGGGACTAGCGGGTGGACCACCGGGGAGCTGTTTTTT
CSAVGTSGWTTGELFF
>-|TRBJ2-5|TRBV2|many
TGTGCCAGCAGTGAACAGGAAGAGACCCAGTACTTC
CASSEQEETQYF
>-|TRBJ2-7|TRBV5-1|few
TGCGCCAGCAGCGTGGGACGGACTCTATACGAGCAGTACTTC
CASSVGRTLYEQYF
>-|TRBJ1-6|TRBV21-1|-
TGTGCCAGCAGCGTGTACCGGGACAGGGGTTCACCCCTCCACTTT
CASSVYRDRGSPLHF
>TRBD1|TRBJ2-7|TRBV20-1|few
TGCAGTGCTAGGTCGGGACAGGGGAACTGGTACGAGCAGTACTTC
CSARSGQGNWYEQYF
>TRBD1|TRBJ2-5|TRBV6-5|once
TGTGCCAGCAGTGCCTACAGGGGCTATGGGACCCAGTACTTC
CASSAYRGYGTQYF
>TRBD2|TRBJ2-1|TRBV7-3|-
TGTGCCAGCAGCCAATGGGGGGGTCCCCAGTACAATGAGCATTTCTTC
CASSQWGGPQYNEHFF
>-|TRBJ2-5|TRBV3-1|once
TGTGCCAGCAGCCAAGGAAATAAAGCTGGGACCCAGTACTTC
CASSQGNKAGTQYF
>TRBD1|TRBJ2-3|TRBV29-1|-
TGCAGCGTTGCCAGACAGGGGGCAAGTACAGATACGCAGTATTTT
CSVARQGASTDTQYF
>TRBD2|TRBJ2-1|TRBV7-9|few
TGTGCCAGCAGCCCTAGCGGATTCTACAATGAGCAGTTCTTC
CASSPSGFYNEQFF
>-|TRBJ2-5|TRBV10-3|few
TGTGCCATCAGTGAAACACCTCGGGAGACCCAGTACTTC
CAISETPRETQYF
>-|TRBJ2-5|TRBV21-1|few
TGTGCCAGCACCCCGGGACAGCCTCAAGAGACCCAGTACTTC
CASTPGQPQETQYF
>TRBD2|TRBJ2-7|TRBV27|-
TGTGCCAGCTCTACCCTAGCGGACTATTATTACGGGTCCTACGAGCAGTACTTC
CASSTLADYYYGSYEQYF
>TRBD2|TRBJ2-1|TRBV20-1|-
TGCAGTGCTAGAGGTCTAGCGGGAGAGGCCTACAATGAGCAGTTCTTC
CSARGLAGEAYNEQFF
>TRBD1|TRBJ1-2|TRBV12-3/TRBV12-4|-
TGTGCCAGCAGTTTTACGGGACAGGTAGAGGGCTACACCTTC
CASSFTGQVEGYTF
>TRBD2|TRBJ2-3|TRBV29-1|once
TGCAGCGTCGCATTAGCGGGAGTCGGCACAGATACGCAGTATTTT
CSVALAGVGTDTQYF
>-|TRBJ2-1|TRBV7-9|-
TGTGCCAGCAGCCCCCGGCAGTTCTTC
CASSPRQFF
>TRBD2|TRBJ2-3|TRBV5-1|-
TGCGCCAGCAGCTTAGAGACTAGCGGAATCACAGATACGCAGTATTTT
CASSLETSGITDTQYF
>TRBD1|TRBJ2-1|TRBV7-9|-
TGTGCCAGCAGCTTGGGACAGGGTTATTCAAATGAGCAGTTCTTC
CASSLGQGYSNEQFF
>-|TRBJ2-7|TRBV6-2/TRBV6-3|-
TGTGCCAGCAGTGACGGGCAGAACTACGAGCAGTACTTC
CASSDGQNYEQYF
>-|TRBJ2-1|TRBV29-1|once
TGCAGCGTTGAAGATCTCGTGGGGGCCTTCAATGAGCAGTTCTTC
CSVEDLVGAFNEQFF
>-|TRBJ2-1|TRBV3-1|-
TGTGCCAGCAGCCAAGATTCGGGCTGGAGTCAGCAGTTCTTC
CASSQDSGWSQQFF
>-|TRBJ2-7|TRBV7-9|many
TGTGCCAGCAGCTTACGGCCCCTACAAGGCCCTTCCTTCTACGAGCAGTACTTC
CASSLRPLQGPSFYEQYF
>-|TRBJ2-7|TRBV27|-
TGTGCCAGCAGTTTAGCTTCTAACTCCTACGAGCAGTACTTC
CASSLASNSYEQYF